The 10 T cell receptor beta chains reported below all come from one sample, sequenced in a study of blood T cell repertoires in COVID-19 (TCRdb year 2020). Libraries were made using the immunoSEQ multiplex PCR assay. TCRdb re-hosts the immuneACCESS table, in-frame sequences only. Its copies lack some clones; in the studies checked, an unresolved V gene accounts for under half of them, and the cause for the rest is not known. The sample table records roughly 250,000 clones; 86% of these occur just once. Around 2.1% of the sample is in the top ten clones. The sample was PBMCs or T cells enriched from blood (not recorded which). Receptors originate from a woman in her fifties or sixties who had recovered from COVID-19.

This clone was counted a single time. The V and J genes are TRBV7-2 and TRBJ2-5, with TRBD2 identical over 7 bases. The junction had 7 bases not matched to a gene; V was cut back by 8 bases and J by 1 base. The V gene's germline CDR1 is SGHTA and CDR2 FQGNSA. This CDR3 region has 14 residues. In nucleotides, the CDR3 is TGTGCCAGCGCGCGGGGGATCCTCCAAGAGACCCAGTACTTC. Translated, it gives CASARGILQETQYF.

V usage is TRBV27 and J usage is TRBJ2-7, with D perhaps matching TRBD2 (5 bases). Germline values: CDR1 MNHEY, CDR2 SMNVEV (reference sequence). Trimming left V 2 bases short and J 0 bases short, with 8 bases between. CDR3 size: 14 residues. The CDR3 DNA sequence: TGTGCCAGCAGTTTAACGACTAACTCCTACGAGCAGTACTTC. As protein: CASSLTTNSYEQYF.

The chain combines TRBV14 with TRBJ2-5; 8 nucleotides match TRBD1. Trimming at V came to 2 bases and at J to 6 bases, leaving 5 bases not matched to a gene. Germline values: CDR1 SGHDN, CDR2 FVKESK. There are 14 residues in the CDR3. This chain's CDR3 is CASSQLDRAKTQYF. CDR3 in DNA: TGTGCCAGCAGCCAATTGGACAGGGCGAAGACCCAGTACTTC.

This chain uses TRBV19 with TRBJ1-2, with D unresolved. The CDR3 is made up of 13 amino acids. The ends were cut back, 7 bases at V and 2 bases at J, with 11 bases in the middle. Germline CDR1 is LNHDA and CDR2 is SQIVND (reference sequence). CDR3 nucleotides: TGTGCCAGTACAGAATTCAAGAACTATGGCTACACCTTC. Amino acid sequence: CASTEFKNYGYTF.

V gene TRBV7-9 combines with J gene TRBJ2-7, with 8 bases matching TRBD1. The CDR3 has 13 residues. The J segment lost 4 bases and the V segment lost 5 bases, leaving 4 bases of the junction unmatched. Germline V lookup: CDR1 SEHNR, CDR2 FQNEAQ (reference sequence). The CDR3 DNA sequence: TGTGCCAGCAGCCCCCAGGGGGCGTACGAGCAGTACTTC. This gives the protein CASSPQGAYEQYF.

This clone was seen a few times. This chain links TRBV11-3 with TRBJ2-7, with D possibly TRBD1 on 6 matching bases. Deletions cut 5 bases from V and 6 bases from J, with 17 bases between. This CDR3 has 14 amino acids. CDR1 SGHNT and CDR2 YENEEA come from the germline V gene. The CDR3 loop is CASSPDPGHPEQYF. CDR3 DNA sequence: TGTGCCAGCAGCCCCGACCCGGGACACCCCGAGCAGTACTTC.

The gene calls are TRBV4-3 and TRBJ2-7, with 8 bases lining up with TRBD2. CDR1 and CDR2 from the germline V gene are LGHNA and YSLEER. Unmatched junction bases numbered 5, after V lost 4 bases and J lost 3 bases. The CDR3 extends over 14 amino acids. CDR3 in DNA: TGCGCCAGCAGCCTTGGACTAGCCGACTACGAGCAGTACTTC. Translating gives CASSLGLADYEQYF.

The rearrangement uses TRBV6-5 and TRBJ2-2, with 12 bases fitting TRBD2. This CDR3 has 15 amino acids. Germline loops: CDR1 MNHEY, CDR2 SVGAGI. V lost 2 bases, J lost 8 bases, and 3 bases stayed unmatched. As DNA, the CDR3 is TGTGCCAGCAGTTACCTAGGGACTAGCGGGGGGGAGCTGTTTTTT. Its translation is CASSYLGTSGGELFF.

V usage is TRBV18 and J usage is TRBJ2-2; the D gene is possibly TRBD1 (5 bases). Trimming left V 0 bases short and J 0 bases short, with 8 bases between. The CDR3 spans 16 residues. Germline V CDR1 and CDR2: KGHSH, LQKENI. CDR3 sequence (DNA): TGTGCCAGCTCACCACCAGGGGCGACGAACACCGGGGAGCTGTTTTTT. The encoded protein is CASSPPGATNTGELFF.

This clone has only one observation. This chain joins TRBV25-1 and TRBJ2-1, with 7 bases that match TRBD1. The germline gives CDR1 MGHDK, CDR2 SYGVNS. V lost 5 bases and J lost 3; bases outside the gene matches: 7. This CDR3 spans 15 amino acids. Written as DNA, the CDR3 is TGTGCCAGCAGTAAGGGGGCACTAGGCTACAATGAGCAGTTCTTC. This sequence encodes CASSKGALGYNEQFF.